This T cell receptor (beta chain) derives from a study of long-term antiretroviral therapy in people with HIV. Whole-study findings and limits: From the mid-2000s to the late 2010s, blood was obtained, possibly while participants received older ART regimens. Missing from the dataset were any data on ART adherence, viral resistance or therapy changes.

V shed 4 bases, J shed 6 bases, and the junction held 9 bases outside the gene matches. The germline gives CDR1 MNHNS, CDR2 SASEGT. The CDR3 sequence is 15 residues long. Treatment for all HIV-infected participants took place in the United States. A v3.0 immunoSEQ assay was performed at survey level. Clones were read by immunoSEQ multiplex PCR, and TCRdb kept only the in-frame ones, dropping some. Of about 39,000 clones listed, approximately 86% are singletons. About this clone: Its cognate antigen is unknown.

The material sequenced was unsorted PBMCs, taken just before starting antiretroviral therapy. The clonotype comes from a woman aged 18-29 years with HIV. V and J are TRBV6-1 and TRBJ2-3, with 8 bases fitting TRBD1. The CDR3 loop is CASSGDRFLRDTQYF. Here the CDR3 DNA reads TGTGCCAGCAGTGGGGACAGGTTTTTGCGCGATACGCAGTATTTT.